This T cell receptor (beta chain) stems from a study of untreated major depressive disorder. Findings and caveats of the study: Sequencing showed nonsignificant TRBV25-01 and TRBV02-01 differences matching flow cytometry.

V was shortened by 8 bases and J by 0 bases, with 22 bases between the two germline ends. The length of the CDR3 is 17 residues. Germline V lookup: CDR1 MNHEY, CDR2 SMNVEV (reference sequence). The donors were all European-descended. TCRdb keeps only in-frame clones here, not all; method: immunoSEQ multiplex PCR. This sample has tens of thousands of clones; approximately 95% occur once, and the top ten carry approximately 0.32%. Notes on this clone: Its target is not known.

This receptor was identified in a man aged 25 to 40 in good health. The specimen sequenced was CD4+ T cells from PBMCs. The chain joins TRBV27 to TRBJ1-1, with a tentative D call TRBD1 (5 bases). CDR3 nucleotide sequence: TGTGCCAGCCTCTCGACAGCCGTCATTACAGTGAACACTGAAGCTTTCTTT. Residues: CASLSTAVITVNTEAFF.